These T cell receptor beta chains were read from a single sample in a study of immune cell composition in non-small cell lung cancer. Measured with immunoSEQ multiplex PCR; TCRdb has only the in-frame clones, and not every one. The sample records about 1,100 clones, 69% being singletons. Sequencing used lung tumor tissue. Receptors were obtained from a human donor with non-small cell lung cancer. The CDR3 runs from the conserved cysteine through the conserved F or W. Each record gives: J gene, D gene, clone size, V gene, CDR3 protein, CDR3 DNA. A D gene is named only where the DNA matches it firmly. Clone size is given for some rows only: seen once, a few or many times, or a class if the clone is expanded.

J gene: TRBJ2-2; D gene: NA; clone size: NA; V gene: TRBV15; CDR3 protein: CATSRGPHTGELFF; CDR3 DNA: TGTGCCACCAGCAGAGGGCCGCACACCGGGGAGCTGTTTTTT
J gene: TRBJ2-1; D gene: TRBD2; clone size: once; V gene: TRBV28; CDR3 protein: CASSSGTSGPEQFF; CDR3 DNA: TGTGCCAGCAGTTCCGGGACTAGCGGACCCGAGCAGTTCTTC
J gene: TRBJ1-2; D gene: NA; clone size: NA; V gene: TRBV7-2; CDR3 protein: CASSLNPRGGIPGYTF; CDR3 DNA: TGTGCCAGCAGCTTAAACCCCCGAGGGGGAATACCAGGCTACACCTTC
J gene: TRBJ2-1; D gene: TRBD1; clone size: few; V gene: TRBV20-1; CDR3 protein: CSGSTGAEQFF; CDR3 DNA: TGCAGTGGTTCCACAGGGGCGGAGCAGTTCTTC
J gene: TRBJ2-3; D gene: NA; clone size: NA; V gene: TRBV5-1; CDR3 protein: CASSLRGYDTDTQYF; CDR3 DNA: TGCGCCAGCAGCTTGCGGGGGTACGACACAGATACGCAGTATTTT
J gene: TRBJ2-7; D gene: NA; clone size: NA; V gene: TRBV11-2; CDR3 protein: CASSLGVHEQYF; CDR3 DNA: TGTGCCAGCAGCTTAGGAGTACACGAGCAGTACTTC
J gene: TRBJ2-7; D gene: TRBD2; clone size: NA; V gene: TRBV28; CDR3 protein: CASNTVGLAGVGTYEQYF; CDR3 DNA: TGTGCCAGCAATACCGTGGGACTAGCGGGAGTGGGGACCTACGAGCAGTACTTC
J gene: TRBJ2-2; D gene: TRBD1; clone size: NA; V gene: TRBV7-6; CDR3 protein: CASRGQGAFNTGELFF; CDR3 DNA: TGTGCCAGCAGGGGACAGGGGGCGTTCAACACCGGGGAGCTGTTTTTT
J gene: TRBJ2-1; D gene: NA; clone size: NA; V gene: TRBV4-2; CDR3 protein: CASSLGGGSYNEQFF; CDR3 DNA: TGTGCCAGCAGCTTAGGTGGAGGCTCCTACAATGAGCAGTTCTTC
J gene: TRBJ2-2; D gene: NA; clone size: NA; V gene: TRBV5-4; CDR3 protein: CASSSDINTGELFF; CDR3 DNA: TGTGCCAGCAGCTCAGACATTAACACCGGGGAGCTGTTTTTT
J gene: TRBJ2-3; D gene: TRBD2; clone size: NA; V gene: TRBV7-2; CDR3 protein: CASSLGPSGSYEDTQYF; CDR3 DNA: TGTGCCAGCAGCTTAGGCCCTAGCGGGAGTTATGAAGATACGCAGTATTTT
J gene: TRBJ1-1; D gene: NA; clone size: NA; V gene: TRBV18; CDR3 protein: CASSLRQNTEAFF; CDR3 DNA: TGTGCCAGCTCCCTACGACAGAACACTGAAGCTTTCTTT
J gene: TRBJ2-7; D gene: NA; clone size: few; V gene: TRBV10-1; CDR3 protein: CASSGSGFYEQYF; CDR3 DNA: TGCGCCAGCAGTGGATCAGGGTTCTACGAGCAGTACTTC
J gene: TRBJ2-5; D gene: NA; clone size: NA; V gene: TRBV5-8; CDR3 protein: CASSRGSGSQYF; CDR3 DNA: TGTGCCAGCAGCCGAGGATCGGGGTCCCAGTACTTC
J gene: TRBJ2-2; D gene: NA; clone size: NA; V gene: TRBV6-5; CDR3 protein: CASSYQNTGELFF; CDR3 DNA: TGTGCCAGCAGTTACCAGAACACCGGGGAGCTGTTTTTT
J gene: TRBJ2-1; D gene: TRBD1; clone size: once; V gene: TRBV13; CDR3 protein: CASSDSRQGNNEQFF; CDR3 DNA: TGTGCCAGCAGCGACTCCCGACAGGGAAACAATGAGCAGTTCTTC
J gene: TRBJ2-7; D gene: NA; clone size: few; V gene: TRBV7-8; CDR3 protein: CASSSDTHEQYF; CDR3 DNA: TGTGCCAGCAGCTCCGACACCCACGAGCAGTACTTC
J gene: TRBJ2-3; D gene: NA; clone size: NA; V gene: TRBV30; CDR3 protein: CAWSPSPSTDTQYF; CDR3 DNA: TGTGCCTGGAGTCCGAGCCCTAGCACAGATACGCAGTATTTT
J gene: TRBJ2-7; D gene: NA; clone size: NA; V gene: TRBV4-1; CDR3 protein: CASSRSGTPEQYF; CDR3 DNA: TGCGCCAGCAGCCGATCCGGGACACCCGAGCAGTACTTC